These 27 T cell receptor beta chains came from one sample sequenced in a study of PD-1 blockade in classical Hodgkin lymphoma. Data came from immunoSEQ multiplex PCR; TCRdb stores just in-frame clones and leaves some out. The table shows approximately 52,000 clones, with around nine tenths occurring only once. Time point denoted: cycle 4 day 1 (C4D1), after 5 to 7 weeks of nivolumab. Brentuximab vedotin exposure varied among the patients, all of whom had relapsed after autologous stem cell transplantation. The source material was peripheral blood mononuclear cells (PBMCs), sampled before the fourth cycle of nivolumab. Receptors originate from a human donor with classical Hodgkin lymphoma.

This chain uses TRBV29-1 with TRBJ2-1, with TRBD2 matching 9 bases. Germline V gene data show CDR1 as SQVTM and CDR2 as ANQGSEA. CDR3 length equals 16 residues. V shed 1 base and J 3 bases; nucleotides not matched to a gene: 7. The CDR3 sequence is CSVEVLAGGLYNEQFF. In nucleotides, the CDR3 is TGCAGCGTTGAAGTTTTGGCGGGAGGGCTCTACAATGAGCAGTTCTTC.

The rearrangement links TRBV9 to TRBJ2-3; 14 positions agree with TRBD2. This CDR3 region has 15 residues. After removal of 4 bases from V and 4 bases from J, the junction contained 2 bases not matched to a gene. Germline CDR1 is SGDLS and CDR2 is YYNGEE. The CDR3 protein is CASSPTSGGADTQYF. The CDR3 DNA reads as TGTGCCAGCAGCCCGACTAGCGGGGGGGCAGATACGCAGTATTTT.

The V gene is TRBV7-3, the J gene TRBJ2-5; D not resolved. Germline V gene lookup returns CDR1 SGHTA and CDR2 FQGTGA. The CDR3 runs 15 residues. The ends were cut back, 2 bases at V and 2 bases at J, with 12 bases in the middle. The CDR3: CASSLSPAPQETQYF. CDR3 nucleotide sequence: TGTGCCAGCAGCTTATCTCCAGCGCCGCAAGAGACCCAGTACTTC.

The V and J genes are TRBV29-1 and TRBJ2-5; perhaps TRBD1 as D (6 bases). Trimming took off 7 bases at V and 7 bases at J, with 13 bases between the two ends. This CDR3 contains 11 residues. The germline CDR1 and CDR2 sequences are SQVTM and ANQGSEA. CDR3 amino acids: CSAEQGPTQYF. Here the CDR3 DNA reads TGCAGCGCCGAACAGGGACCGACCCAGTACTTC.

V usage is TRBV5-8 and J usage is TRBJ1-2; D is possibly TRBD1 (5 bases). This CDR3 is 14 amino acids long. Germline V lookup: CDR1 SGHTS, CDR2 YDEGEE. Between the trimmed V and J ends, which lost 3 bases and 7 bases, there was a span of 16 bases. The CDR3 region has the DNA TGTGCCAGCAGCTCCGCTAGGGGTTCGGGTGGCTACACCTTC. As protein: CASSSARGSGGYTF.

J is TRBJ1-6 and V is TRBV5-1, with 9 positions matching TRBD1. CDR3 size: 15 residues. Germline assignment: CDR1 SGHRS and CDR2 YFSETQ. V lost 0 bases and J lost 9; bases outside the gene matches: 4. The CDR3 here is CASSLGQGGSSPLHF. The CDR3 DNA reads as TGCGCCAGCAGCTTGGGACAGGGGGGGAGTTCACCCCTCCACTTT.

V and J are TRBV19 and TRBJ1-1; no definite D call. V was clipped by 5 bases and J by 0 bases, with 13 bases between them. There are 15 residues in the CDR3. The V gene's germline CDR1 is LNHDA and CDR2 SQIVND (reference sequence). CDR3 sequence reads: CASSRAQTLNTEAFF. The DNA for the CDR3 is TGTGCCAGTAGTCGGGCCCAGACCCTGAACACTGAAGCTTTCTTT.

The chain couples TRBV5-4 to TRBJ2-1, with D perhaps assigned TRBD1 or TRBD2 (5 bases each). The CDR3 runs to 13 residues. V was clipped by 4 bases and J by 5 bases, with 10 bases between them. Germline V gene sequence: CDR1 SGHNT, CDR2 YYREEE (reference sequence). CDR3 sequence (DNA): TGTGCCAGCAGCCCCCGGGACCACAATGAGCAGTTCTTC. Translation: CASSPRDHNEQFF.

The V call is TRBV19, the J call TRBJ1-4; TRBD1 matches 7 bases. In germline, CDR1 is LNHDA, CDR2 SQIVND (reference sequence). The CDR3 is 14 amino acids. Germline trimming cut 7 bases from V and 5 bases from J; bases unmatched to any gene: 7. This chain's CDR3 is CASNDRAGNEKLFF. The CDR3 DNA reads TGTGCCAGTAACGACAGGGCTGGGAATGAAAAACTGTTTTTT.

This clone occurred a few times. The chain carries TRBV9 and TRBJ2-2; tentatively, D is TRBD1 (6 bases). Germline CDR1 and CDR2: SGDLS and YYNGEE. V was pared by 4 bases and J by 1 base, with 8 bases between. The CDR3 covers 14 residues. CDR3 sequence (DNA): TGTGCCAGCAGCTTAGGGGGGAACACCGGGGAGCTGTTTTTT. Translating it yields CASSLGGNTGELFF.

The gene calls are TRBV5-1 and TRBJ2-7; 9 positions match TRBD1. The V and J ends lost 0 bases and 4 bases, in that order; junction bases with no gene match: 2. The CDR3 extends over 14 amino acids. The germline CDR1 and CDR2 sequences are SGHRS and YFSETQ. CDR3 region: CASSLGQGGYEQYF. CDR3 in DNA: TGCGCCAGCAGCTTGGGACAGGGGGGGTACGAGCAGTACTTC.

This chain uses TRBV10-1 with TRBJ2-2; perhaps TRBD2 as D (5 bases). Germline values: CDR1 WNHNN, CDR2 SYGVQD (reference sequence). V lost 5 bases and J lost 4, with 8 bases in between. The CDR3 has 13 residues. The CDR3 coding sequence is TGCGCCAGCAGTCAGGACTTCACCGGGGAGCTGTTTTTT. This translates into CASSQDFTGELFF.

V and J are TRBV5-1 and TRBJ2-3; D is ambiguous. This CDR3 spans 13 amino acids. Trimming took off 4 bases at V and 5 bases at J, with 11 bases between the two ends. Germline loops: CDR1 SGHRS, CDR2 YFSETQ. For the CDR3, the DNA is TGCGCCAGCAGCCCGAATCTAGAAGATACGCAGTATTTT. It codes for CASSPNLEDTQYF.

The genes are TRBV6-6 and TRBJ2-5; D is undetermined. Germline V CDR1 and CDR2: MNHNY, SVGAGI (reference sequence). The CDR3 is 15 residues long. Trimming took off 0 bases at V and 2 bases at J, with 10 bases between the two ends. The CDR3 sequence: CASSYSRAVQETQYF. CDR3 in DNA: TGTGCCAGCAGTTACTCGAGAGCAGTGCAAGAGACCCAGTACTTC.

This clone was seen once. The chain links TRBV28 to TRBJ2-1; 9 nucleotides agree with TRBD2. The germline CDR1 and CDR2 sequences are MDHEN and SYDVKM. The CDR3 is made up of 14 amino acids. With V trimmed by 7 bases and J by 8 bases, 9 bases remained unmatched. CDR3 sequence: CASKASGMGHEQFF. The CDR3, as DNA: TGTGCCAGCAAGGCTAGCGGGATGGGGCATGAGCAGTTCTTC.

This chain links TRBV15 with TRBJ2-1, with D perhaps assigned TRBD1 or TRBD2 (7 bases each). CDR1 and CDR2 from the germline V gene are LNHNV and YYDKDF (reference sequence). This CDR3 has 17 amino acids. The ends were cut back, 0 bases at V and 4 bases at J, with 16 bases in the middle. The CDR3 DNA sequence: TGTGCCACCAGCAGAGATCGGGGCAGGGGGGGATACAATGAGCAGTTCTTC. Its protein product is CATSRDRGRGGYNEQFF.

By proportion, this clone is large. CDR3 sequence reads: CASSLGWGGAQDIQYF. In nucleotides, the CDR3 is TGTGCCAGCAGCTTAGGTTGGGGGGGGGCGCAGGACATTCAGTACTTC. V gene TRBV11-1 combines with J gene TRBJ2-4; possible D gene TRBD2, 7 bases. The CDR3 spans 16 residues. The germline V and J ends were trimmed by 1 base and 8 bases, with 18 bases remaining between them. Per the germline V gene, CDR1 is SGHAT and CDR2 is FQDESV (reference sequence).

The chain uses TRBV19 and TRBJ1-2, with 8 bases matching TRBD1. This CDR3 comprises 14 residues. Trimming at V came to 4 bases and at J to 2 bases, leaving 3 bases not matched to a gene. CDR1 and CDR2 (germline): LNHDA, SQIVND (reference sequence). This CDR3 reads CASSRTGPNYGYTF. In nucleotides, the CDR3 is TGTGCCAGTAGTAGGACAGGGCCAAACTATGGCTACACCTTC. Looking up the rest from reference TRBV19 and TRBJ1-2 gives the full variable domain: DGGITQSPKYLFRKEGQNVTLSCEQNLNHDAMYWYRQDPGQGLRLIYYSQIVNDFQKGDIAEGYSVSREKKESFPLTVTSAQKNPTAFYLCASSRTGPNYGYTFGSGTRLTVV.

The DNA of the CDR3 is TGTGCCAGCAGCTTCCCGCGGGGGGGCGGGGGGAATACGCAGTATTTT. Translated: CASSFPRGGGGNTQYF. The gene calls are TRBV5-4 and TRBJ2-3; TRBD2 matches 9 bases. CDR3 length equals 16 residues. V trimming: 2 bases; J trimming: 7 bases; junction bases outside the gene matches: 11. Germline V gene data show CDR1 as SGHNT and CDR2 as YYREEE (reference sequence).

The chain joins TRBV6-6 to TRBJ1-4; 7 nucleotides agree with TRBD1. The germline V gene encodes CDR1 MNHNY and CDR2 SVGAGI (reference sequence). The length of the CDR3 is 15 residues. Germline trimming cut 4 bases from V and 3 bases from J; bases unmatched to any gene: 5. The CDR3 region is CASSFRQGANEKLFF. In nucleotides, the CDR3 is TGTGCCAGCAGTTTTCGACAGGGTGCTAATGAAAAACTGTTTTTT.

The J gene is TRBJ1-2, the V gene TRBV21-1. TRBV21-1 corresponds to a pseudogene. The CDR3 has 15 residues. CDR3 in amino acids: CASSKGKGKDYGYTF. CDR3 bases: TGTGCCAGCAGCAAAGGAAAAGGGAAGGACTATGGCTACACCTTC.

V and J are TRBV6-6 and TRBJ2-1; 10 nucleotides agree with TRBD1. The CDR3 has 15 amino acids. Per the germline V gene, CDR1 is MNHNY and CDR2 is SVGAGI (reference sequence). The trim removed 8 bases at V and 4 bases at J, leaving 8 bases unmatched. Written as DNA, the CDR3 is TGTGCCAGCTGGCCCGGGACAGGGGTTTACAATGAGCAGTTCTTC. Protein: CASWPGTGVYNEQFF.

V and J are TRBV5-6 and TRBJ2-7, with 7 bases fitting TRBD1. With 4 bases clipped from V and 3 bases from J, the junction kept 7 bases outside the gene matches. CDR3 size: 14 residues. CDR1 and CDR2 from the germline V gene are SGHDT and YYEEEE. The CDR3: CASSNSGQRYEQYF. The CDR3 nucleotides are TGTGCCAGCAGCAATTCGGGACAGCGCTACGAGCAGTACTTC.

The chain uses TRBV5-4 and TRBJ2-3; 7 positions agree with TRBD2. Per germline, CDR1 SGHNT and CDR2 YYREEE (reference sequence). Losses at the gene ends were 6 bases for V and 0 bases for J; bases not matched to a gene: 1. This CDR3 region has 13 residues. The CDR3 protein is CASKTSSTDTQYF. The DNA of the CDR3 is TGTGCCAGCAAGACTAGCAGCACAGATACGCAGTATTTT.

The chain recombines TRBV19 with TRBJ1-4, with TRBD1 as a possible D gene (5 bases). The CDR3 extends over 16 amino acids. From germline, CDR1 is LNHDA and CDR2 SQIVND (reference sequence). Trimming removed 3 bases from V and 6 bases from J, with 17 bases in between. The CDR3 here is CASSIGVGASDEKLFF. The CDR3 DNA reads as TGTGCCAGTAGTATCGGGGTCGGGGCCTCGGATGAAAAACTGTTTTTT.

In DNA, the CDR3 is TGTGCCAGCAAGCCGGGAGCGGCCACCGGGGAGCTGTTTTTT. Translated: CASKPGAATGELFF. This chain links TRBV6-5 with TRBJ2-2; possible D gene TRBD2, 6 bases. Germline lookup yields CDR1 MNHEY and CDR2 SVGAGI. Deletions cut 7 bases from V and 4 bases from J, with 13 bases between. The length of the CDR3 is 14 residues.

This clone was seen only once. The genes are TRBV7-8 and TRBJ2-3; 9 bases are shared with TRBD2. The CDR3 length is 17 residues. V shed 5 bases and J 3 bases; nucleotides not matched to a gene: 12. The germline V gene has CDR1 SGHVS and CDR2 FQNEAQ. Here the CDR3 DNA reads TGTGCCAGCAGCGACTTTAGCGGGGGCCTTTTAACAGATACGCAGTATTTT. Its protein is CASSDFSGGLLTDTQYF.